A single sample is the source of the 9 T cell receptor beta chains below, sequenced in a study of blood T cells in healthy people across ages. A second PCR of roughly 7 to 11 cycles used a sample-barcoded 5' primer and a J-beta primer mix. One entry per CDR3 protein, called by TCRdb with MiXCR from the 5' RACE reads. The table records approximately 1.5 million distinct CDR3 sequences, roughly two fifths of them present only once. Sequenced: blood. The receptors shown here come from a woman between 18 and 29 years old in good health.

This clonotype was picked up a small number of times. This sequence joins TRBV9 and TRBJ2-3; a possible D gene is TRBD2 (5 bases). This CDR3 is 14 amino acids long. Trimming removed 2 bases from V and 6 bases from J, with 13 bases in between. In germline, CDR1 is SGDLS, CDR2 YYNGEE. The CDR3 here is CASSVRAGMDTQYF. CDR3 nucleotide sequence: TGTGCCAGCAGCGTGAGGGCTGGCATGGATACGCAGTATTTT. The variable domain in full, completed from reference TRBV9 and TRBJ2-3, reads DSGVTQTPKHLITATGQRVTLRCSPRSGDLSVYWYQQSLDQGLQFLIQYYNGEERAKGNILERFSAQQFPDLHSELNLSSLELGDSALYFCASSVRAGMDTQYFGPGTRLTVL.

The chain has TRBV28 and TRBJ1-1, with a weak D call TRBD1 (5 bases). V gave up 6 bases and J gave up 0 bases, with 8 bases separating them. The CDR3 loop spans 13 amino acids. Germline assignment: CDR1 MDHEN and CDR2 SYDVKM. CDR3 loop: CASRTAVNTEAFF. Here the CDR3 DNA reads TGTGCCAGCAGGACAGCCGTGAACACTGAAGCTTTCTTT.

V gene TRBV7-9 combines with J gene TRBJ1-5; D may be TRBD1 (6 bases). Germline CDR1 and CDR2: SEHNR and FQNEAQ (reference sequence). With 4 bases removed from V and 6 bases from J, the gap between germline ends came to 7 bases. CDR3 size: 12 residues. CDR3 sequence reads: CASSSGVQPQHF. The CDR3 DNA reads TGTGCCAGCAGCTCAGGGGTTCAGCCCCAGCATTTT.

J is TRBJ2-3 and V is TRBV7-3; 14 bases fit TRBD2. J gave up 1 base and V 5 bases, and 2 bases lay outside the gene matches. The CDR3 runs to 16 residues. Germline CDR1 reads SGHTA; CDR2 reads FQGTGA. This chain's CDR3 is CASSPTSGRGTDTQYF. In nucleotides, the CDR3 is TGTGCCAGCAGCCCGACTAGCGGGAGGGGCACAGATACGCAGTATTTT.

The table lists this clonotype with a few counts. This chain joins TRBV4-3 and TRBJ2-1; 9 bases fit TRBD2. The CDR3 loop spans 19 amino acids. Germline CDR1 reads LGHNA; CDR2 reads YSLEER. Trimming took 5 bases from V and 3 from J; bases not matched to a gene: 17. CDR3 sequence: CASSAPAAGGGASYNEQFF. CDR3 nucleotides: TGCGCCAGCAGCGCCCCAGCTGCGGGCGGGGGGGCCAGCTACAATGAGCAGTTCTTC.

This clonotype has just a few counts. V and J are TRBV20-1 and TRBJ2-1; 8 bases align to TRBD2. Germline CDR1 reads DFQATT; CDR2 reads SNEGSKA (reference sequence). The CDR3 has 15 amino acids. V was clipped by 0 bases and J by 5 bases; unmatched bases: 6. The CDR3 reads CSARDPRGGHNEQFF. CDR3 nucleotides: TGCAGTGCTAGAGATCCCCGGGGGGGCCACAATGAGCAGTTCTTC.

This clonotype has just a few counts. This sequence joins TRBV6-5 and TRBJ2-1; D might be TRBD1 (5 bases). Germline V lookup: CDR1 MNHEY, CDR2 SVGAGI. V was cut by 6 bases and J by 8 bases, with 20 bases left in between. This CDR3 contains 15 residues. The CDR3 nucleotides read TGTGCCAGCAGCCTGTTGAGGCAGGGTATGCATGAGCAGTTCTTC. Its protein is CASSLLRQGMHEQFF.

This clonotype was detected ten times or more. The chain recombines TRBV10-3 with TRBJ2-5; 7 bases fit TRBD1. The V gene end was trimmed by 2 bases and the J gene end by 2 bases; junction bases not matched to a gene: 2. Germline CDR1 is ENHRY and CDR2 is SYGVKD. This CDR3 spans 14 amino acids. CDR3 sequence reads: CAISEDREQETQYF. DNA of the CDR3: TGTGCCATCAGTGAGGACAGGGAACAAGAGACCCAGTACTTC.

This clonotype has a handful of counts. J is TRBJ2-7 and V is TRBV20-1; possible D gene TRBD2, 6 bases. CDR3 size: 11 residues. Trimming cost V 4 bases and J 9 bases, with 13 bases left between them. CDR1 DFQATT and CDR2 SNEGSKA come from the germline V gene (reference sequence). CDR3 amino acids: CSATRDLAQYF. The CDR3 nucleotides are TGCAGTGCTACACGGGACTTGGCGCAGTACTTC.